This section outlines one T cell receptor (beta chain) sequence together with its context. The antigen is unknown. In germline, CDR1 is SGHNT, CDR2 YENEEA. V lost 3 bases, J lost 2 bases, and 0 bases stayed unmatched. The CDR3 runs 14 residues. The source of the sample is a study of T cell responses to AZD1222 COVID-19 vaccine. Study-wide points: Females outnumbered males among donors, who were mostly white British; clonal diversity was possibly underestimated. Spike-wide coverage was observed for vaccine-associated CD4 TCRs, with dominant responses at 160-218 and 743-854. Spike-specific TCR breadth and depth grew following two AZD1222 doses.

Sequenced by immunoSEQ multiplex PCR; TCRdb stores in-frame clones only, minus some. Of 75,000 to 85,000 clones listed, roughly 87% are singletons. Second-dose schedules of about 4 or about 12 weeks were combined. The sequence derives from an adult who received the AZD1222 COVID-19 vaccine. Sequences were derived from peripheral blood, sampled 28 days after the second AZD1222 dose. This sequence joins TRBV11-3 and TRBJ2-1; 8 positions agree with TRBD1. CDR3 loop: CASSLTGAYNEQFF. CDR3 sequence (DNA): TGTGCCAGCAGCTTGACAGGGGCCTACAATGAGCAGTTCTTC.